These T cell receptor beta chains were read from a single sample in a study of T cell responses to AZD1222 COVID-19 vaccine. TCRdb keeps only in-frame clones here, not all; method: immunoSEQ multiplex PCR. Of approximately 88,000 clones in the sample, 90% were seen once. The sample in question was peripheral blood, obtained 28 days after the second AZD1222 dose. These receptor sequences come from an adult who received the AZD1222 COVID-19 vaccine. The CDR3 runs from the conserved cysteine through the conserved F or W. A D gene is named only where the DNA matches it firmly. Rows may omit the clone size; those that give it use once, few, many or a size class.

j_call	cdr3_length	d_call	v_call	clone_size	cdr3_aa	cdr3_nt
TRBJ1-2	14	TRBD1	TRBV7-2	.	CASSRPGTGTGYTF	TGTGCCAGCAGCCGCCCCGGGACAGGGACTGGCTACACCTTC
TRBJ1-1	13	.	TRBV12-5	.	CASGLGGGTEAFF	TGTGCTAGTGGTTTGGGGGGTGGGACTGAAGCTTTCTTT
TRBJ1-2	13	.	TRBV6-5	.	CASSYDDRYGYTF	TGTGCCAGCAGTTATGACGACCGCTATGGCTACACCTTC
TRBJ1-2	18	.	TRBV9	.	CASSARGGDVRDLNGYTF	TGTGCCAGCAGCGCTCGCGGCGGGGATGTCCGGGACCTTAATGGCTACACCTTC
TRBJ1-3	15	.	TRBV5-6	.	CASSPTSDRGNTIYF	TGTGCCAGCAGCCCTACGTCGGACCGCGGAAACACCATATATTTT
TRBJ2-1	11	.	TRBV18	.	CASSPRNEQFF	TGTGCCAGCTCACCTCGGAATGAGCAGTTCTTC
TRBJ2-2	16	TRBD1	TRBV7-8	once	CASSTGQGAKTGELFF	TGTGCCAGCAGCACCGGACAGGGGGCGAAAACCGGGGAGCTGTTTTTT
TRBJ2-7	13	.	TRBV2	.	CASSDGHSYEQYF	TGTGCCAGCAGTGACGGGCACTCCTACGAGCAGTACTTC
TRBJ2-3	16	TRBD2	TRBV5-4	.	CASSLETSGGIDTQYF	TGTGCCAGCAGCTTGGAGACTAGCGGGGGGATAGATACGCAGTATTTT
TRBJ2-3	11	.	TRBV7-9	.	CASRAGDTQYF	TGTGCCAGCAGAGCCGGGGATACGCAGTATTTT
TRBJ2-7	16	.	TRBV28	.	CASRGTWTSPPGEQYF	TGTGCCAGCAGGGGGACCTGGACCTCCCCCCCGGGGGAGCAGTACTTC
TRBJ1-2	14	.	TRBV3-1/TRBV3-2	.	CASSQAAIYYGYTF	TGTGCCAGCAGCCAAGCGGCCATCTACTATGGCTACACCTTC
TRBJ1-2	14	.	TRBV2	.	CASSEELTRYGYTF	TGTGCCAGCAGTGAAGAACTGACACGCTATGGCTACACCTTC